The 8 T cell receptor beta chains below all came from one sample that was sequenced in a study of cytomegalovirus exposure and HLA in healthy donors (dated by TCRdb to the late 2010s). Libraries came from the immunoSEQ multiplex PCR assay. For the multiplex PCR, a mixture combining 60 forward primers for TCR Vbeta segments and 13 reverse primers for TCR Jbeta segments was used. TCRdb took this table from immuneACCESS and kept in-frame rearrangements with V and J called. Such tables lack part of the clones; where checked against another copy, unresolved V genes explain under half of the gap, and the rest is unexplained. The sample's own table lists around 150,000 clones. Together, the top ten hold about 1.2% of the sample. The sequenced sample was PBMCs. The receptors here all came from a woman in her sixties in good health and CMV-seronegative.

In regard to this clone: Its ends do not fully match the called genes, so a read error is possible. The CDR3 reads CASSKKTGYSEQFF. Here the CDR3 DNA reads TGTGCCAGCAGTAAAAAGACAGGGTACAGTGAGCAGTTCTTC. The chain couples TRBV6-5 to TRBJ2-1, with 7 bases identical to TRBD1. Germline loops: CDR1 MNHEY, CDR2 SVGAGI. CDR3 length: 14 residues.

The rearrangement links TRBV4-3 to TRBJ1-2; 7 nucleotides line up with TRBD1. This CDR3 is 13 amino acids long. CDR1 and CDR2 from the germline V gene are LGHNA and YSLEER. The ends lost 6 bases at V and 8 bases at J; junction bases unmatched: 9. This chain's CDR3 is CASRGQSVNGYTF. The CDR3 DNA reads as TGCGCCAGCAGGGGACAGTCGGTCAACGGCTACACCTTC.

The chain joins TRBV7-3 to TRBJ2-3; D is uncertain. The V gene lost 2 bases and the J gene lost 0 bases, with 9 bases spanning the gap. In germline, CDR1 is SGHTA, CDR2 FQGTGA. The length of the CDR3 is 15 residues. The CDR3 region has the DNA TGTGCCAGCAGCTTAGGGCAGGCAAGCACAGATACGCAGTATTTT. Its translation: CASSLGQASTDTQYF. The full variable domain, with the rest looked up from reference TRBV7-3 and TRBJ2-3, is GAGVSQTPSNKVTEKGKYVELRCDPISGHTALYWYRQSLGQGPEFLIYFQGTGAADDSGLPNDRFFAVRPEGSVSTLKIQRTERGDSAVYLCASSLGQASTDTQYFGPGTRLTVL.

The chain combines TRBV5-5 with TRBJ2-3; 9 bases match TRBD2. Germline CDR1 SGHKS, CDR2 YYEKEE (reference sequence). The junction had 10 bases not matched to a gene; V was cut back by 4 bases and J by 1 base. The CDR3 contains 17 residues. DNA for the CDR3: TGTGCCAGCAGCCCACTTCTTAGCGGGGGACGCACAGATACGCAGTATTTT. Protein sequence: CASSPLLSGGRTDTQYF.

V and J are TRBV5-1 and TRBJ1-2; TRBD1 aligns across 8 bases. The ends lost 3 bases at V and 4 bases at J; junction bases unmatched: 5. The CDR3 spans 14 residues. Germline V gives CDR1 SGHRS, CDR2 YFSETQ. CDR3 in DNA: TGCGCCAGCAGCTCAGGGGGCGACCTCTATGGCTACACCTTC. Protein: CASSSGGDLYGYTF.

The J gene is TRBJ2-5, the V gene TRBV2; possible D gene TRBD2, 5 bases. The V gene's germline CDR1 is SNHLY and CDR2 FYNNEI. This CDR3 is 14 amino acids long. The V end was cut by 5 bases, the J end by 2 bases, with 12 bases between. The CDR3, as DNA: TGTGCCAGCAGTAACACTAGAGCACAAGAGACCCAGTACTTC. This sequence encodes CASSNTRAQETQYF.

This rearrangement joins TRBV7-2 to TRBJ1-2, with D possibly TRBD1 on 6 matching bases. Germline V lookup: CDR1 SGHTA, CDR2 FQGNSA. The V gene lost 5 bases and the J gene lost 7 bases, with 14 bases spanning the gap. The CDR3 runs 13 residues. The CDR3 bases are TGTGCCAGCAGCCTCCAGGGGATGAGTGGCTACACCTTC. This codes for CASSLQGMSGYTF.

The gene calls are TRBV18 and TRBJ2-3; perhaps TRBD2 as D (5 bases). V was clipped by 3 bases and J by 6 bases, with 16 bases between them. The CDR3 consists of 15 residues. Germline CDR1 is KGHSH and CDR2 is LQKENI. The CDR3 here is CASSPVGGSTDTQYF. CDR3 coding DNA: TGTGCCAGCTCACCGGTAGGTGGGAGTACCGATACGCAGTATTTT.